In this sample, the clone carrying this T cell receptor beta chain turned up once. The antigen remains unidentified. The data were taken from a study of cytomegalovirus exposure and HLA in healthy donors. Study outcomes and limitations: An analysis was carried out later, and it reportedly showed fewer N-insertions in an Asian-associated ancestry cluster than the approximately 700-donor mean. Diagnosis of cytomegalovirus status made by the classifier reportedly showed high specificity and sensitivity. Most subjects' HLA-A and HLA-B alleles were reportedly predicted from TCR beta sequences.

PCR involved 60 Vbeta and 13 Jbeta primers. TCRdb's copy holds only in-frame clones and misses some; the assay was immunoSEQ multiplex PCR. The sample lists some 150,000 clones; around 80% were seen once. Everyone who donated was a healthy bone marrow donor. J lost 2 bases, V lost 2 bases, and 6 bases had no gene match. This CDR3 has 16 amino acids. CDR1 is PRHDT, CDR2 FYEKMQ, per germline (reference sequence). The receptor comes from a woman in her 40s in good health and CMV-seronegative. The J gene is TRBJ2-3, the V gene TRBV13; TRBD2 matches 8 bases. The specimen was PBMCs. The CDR3 is CASSLLTSGVTDTQYF. For the CDR3, the DNA is TGTGCCAGCAGCTTACTCACTAGCGGAGTCACAGATACGCAGTATTTT.